The next 16 T cell receptor beta chains were all read from a single sample in a study of blood T cell repertoires in COVID-19. Assay used: immunoSEQ multiplex PCR; TCRdb lists only in-frame clones, some missing. The table shows about 36,000 clones, with approximately 91% occurring only once. Sequenced sample: peripheral blood. The receptor source for this set is a human donor in a cohort sampled during active COVID-19.

This chain connects TRBV5-1 to TRBJ2-5, with TRBD1 as a possible D gene (5 bases). This CDR3 has 12 residues. The V gene's germline CDR1 is SGHRS and CDR2 YFSETQ. Trimming pared 4 bases from V and 4 bases from J, leaving 8 bases between. CDR3 loop: CASSPQGETQYF. The CDR3 bases are TGCGCCAGCAGCCCCCAGGGAGAGACCCAGTACTTC.

The V and J genes are TRBV5-1 and TRBJ1-2; D may be TRBD1 (5 bases). This CDR3 has 15 amino acids. Germline assignment: CDR1 SGHRS and CDR2 YFSETQ. Trimming shortened V by 2 bases and J by 2 bases, and 13 bases separated the two germline ends. In nucleotides, the CDR3 is TGCGCCAGCAGCTTAGCAGGGCCCCCCAACTATGGCTACACCTTC. Amino acid sequence: CASSLAGPPNYGYTF.

In its sample, this clone was seen a few times. CDR3 sequence: CASSRGDSPLHF. The DNA for the CDR3 is TGTGCCAGCAGCCGGGGGGATTCACCCCTCCACTTT. This chain joins TRBV3-1 (or the pseudogene TRBV3-2) and TRBJ1-6; D may be TRBD1 (5 bases). From germline, CDR1 is LGHDT and CDR2 YNNKEL (reference sequence). Between the trimmed V and J ends, which lost 4 bases and 8 bases, there was a span of 6 bases. CDR3 length equals 12 residues.

V gene TRBV5-4 combines with J gene TRBJ2-1; TRBD2 is a possible D gene (5 bases). This CDR3 spans 12 amino acids. V was pared by 4 bases and J by 10 bases, with 12 bases between. CDR1 and CDR2 from the germline V gene are SGHNT and YYREEE (reference sequence). The CDR3 protein is CASSGVAREQFF. CDR3 nucleotide sequence: TGTGCCAGCAGCGGAGTAGCGCGGGAGCAGTTCTTC.

DNA for the CDR3: TGTGCCAGCAGCTTCGGGGGAGGGCAAGAGACCCAGTACTTC. Translated: CASSFGGGQETQYF. The rearrangement links TRBV5-4 to TRBJ2-5, with 7 positions matching TRBD2. V lost 2 bases to trimming and J lost 2 bases; unmatched junction nucleotides: 3. This CDR3 spans 14 amino acids. Germline CDR1 and CDR2: SGHNT and YYREEE (reference sequence).

The chain recombines TRBV6-4 with TRBJ1-1; D is perhaps TRBD1 (6 bases). Germline V gene sequence: CDR1 MRHNA, CDR2 SNTAGT. Trimming shortened V by 7 bases and J by 0 bases, and 15 bases separated the two germline ends. CDR3 length: 15 amino acids. The CDR3 spells CASKTEDSMNTEAFF. CDR3 nucleotide sequence: TGTGCCAGCAAGACCGAGGACAGCATGAACACTGAAGCTTTCTTT.

This rearrangement joins TRBV3-1 (or the pseudogene TRBV3-2) to TRBJ2-6; tentatively, D is TRBD1 (5 bases). From germline, CDR1 is LGHDT and CDR2 YNNKEL (reference sequence). V was cut by 4 bases and J by 1 base, with 5 bases left in between. The CDR3 spans 14 residues. The chain's CDR3 is CASSPGSGANVLTF. The CDR3 DNA follows: TGTGCCAGCAGCCCAGGGTCTGGGGCCAACGTCCTGACTTTC.

The chain uses TRBV7-9 and TRBJ2-5, with TRBD1 matching 8 bases. The ends lost 6 bases at V and 5 bases at J; junction bases unmatched: 14. This CDR3 spans 16 amino acids. In germline, CDR1 is SEHNR, CDR2 FQNEAQ (reference sequence). Written as DNA, the CDR3 is TGTGCCAGCAGTCCGCGACAGGGGTGGGCAAGGGAGACCCAGTACTTC. Its protein product is CASSPRQGWARETQYF.

The V and J genes are TRBV11-2 and TRBJ2-5; TRBD2 agrees at 8 bases. CDR3 length: 15 residues. Germline trimming cut 0 bases from V and 5 bases from J; bases unmatched to any gene: 5. Germline V gene data show CDR1 as SGHAT and CDR2 as FQNNGV. The DNA for the CDR3 is TGTGCCAGCAGCTTAGATAGGCTAGCGGGTGAGACCCAGTACTTC. Its translation is CASSLDRLAGETQYF.

This clone came up a few times. The chain couples TRBV19 to TRBJ1-5; 11 bases match TRBD1. CDR3 size: 16 residues. Germline loops: CDR1 LNHDA, CDR2 SQIVND (reference sequence). Germline trimming cut 3 bases from V and 7 bases from J; bases unmatched to any gene: 8. The CDR3 nucleotides read TGTGCCAGTAGTATTCCCCTGGGACAGGGGGGACAGCCCCAGCATTTT. Amino acid sequence: CASSIPLGQGGQPQHF.

The gene calls are TRBV3-1 (or the pseudogene TRBV3-2) and TRBJ2-5, with 7 bases identical to TRBD1. The CDR3 runs 16 residues. Germline V gives CDR1 LGHDT, CDR2 YNNKEL (reference sequence). Germline trimming cut 3 bases from V and 1 base from J; bases unmatched to any gene: 8. The CDR3 reads CASSHPPDRLQETQYF. DNA of the CDR3: TGTGCCAGCAGCCATCCCCCGGACAGGCTCCAAGAGACCCAGTACTTC.

The chain combines TRBV9 with TRBJ2-7; a possible D gene is TRBD2 (5 bases). Per germline, CDR1 SGDLS and CDR2 YYNGEE. The V end lost 3 bases, the J end lost 3 bases, and 16 bases lay between the germline ends. CDR3 length: 15 residues. DNA for the CDR3: TGTGCCAGCAGCGCTACGGGATTCGACCACTACGAGCAGTACTTC. It yields the protein CASSATGFDHYEQYF. Looking up the rest from reference TRBV9 and TRBJ2-7 gives the full variable domain: DSGVTQTPKHLITATGQRVTLRCSPRSGDLSVYWYQQSLDQGLQFLIQYYNGEERAKGNILERFSAQQFPDLHSELNLSSLELGDSALYFCASSATGFDHYEQYFGPGTRLTVT.

This rearrangement joins TRBV2 to TRBJ2-2; the D gene is possibly TRBD2 (6 bases). Trimming took 7 bases from V and 6 from J, leaving 9 bases between them. The CDR3 has 12 amino acids. The germline V gene encodes CDR1 SNHLY and CDR2 FYNNEI. The CDR3 sequence is CASTSEAGELFF. The DNA of the CDR3 is TGTGCCAGCACTAGCGAGGCCGGGGAGCTGTTTTTT.

The chain combines TRBV5-1 with TRBJ1-6; D unclear. This CDR3 comprises 15 residues. Germline values: CDR1 SGHRS, CDR2 YFSETQ. V shed 0 bases and J shed 7 bases, with 11 bases lying between them. As DNA, the CDR3 is TGCGCCAGCAGCTTGGATACGGGAAGGAATTCACCCCTCCACTTT. Encoded protein: CASSLDTGRNSPLHF.

This sequence joins TRBV19 and TRBJ2-2; TRBD2 is a possible D gene (6 bases). Trimming removed 5 bases at V and 6 bases at J, with 16 bases between. The CDR3 totals 15 residues. CDR1 and CDR2 (germline): LNHDA, SQIVND (reference sequence). The DNA for the CDR3 is TGTGCCAGTAGTCTTTCCGGGGGAGGATCCGGGGAGCTGTTTTTT. Translated, it gives CASSLSGGGSGELFF.

DNA for the CDR3: TGTGCCAGCAGGGGAGGGACTTTCTCTGGAAACACCATATATTTT. Its protein is CASRGGTFSGNTIYF. V is TRBV6-5 and J is TRBJ1-3; D possibly corresponds to TRBD1 (5 bases). The V gene's germline CDR1 is MNHEY and CDR2 SVGAGI. CDR3 size: 15 residues. Trimming took 6 bases from V and 0 from J, leaving 12 bases between them.